The present T cell receptor (beta chain) was sequenced within a study of spatial heterogeneity in lung cancer. The wider study: Detection consistently yielded more beta chains than alpha chains.

Time point reported: sample taken at primary tumor resection. Each CDR3 protein is one row after TCRdb ran MiXCR on the 5' RACE reads. The sample has approximately 40,000 distinct CDR3 sequences; almost 7% are singletons. This clonotype was found many times. The TCR comes from a female donor with early-stage non-small cell lung cancer. This specimen consisted of PBMCs, obtained at surgery.

The DNA for the CDR3 is TGTGCCAGCAGCCTCGGGCAGACGAGCAATGAGCAGTTCTTC. The encoded protein is CASSLGQTSNEQFF. This rearrangement joins TRBV9 to TRBJ2-1; no clear D. The CDR3 is 14 residues long. V was cut by 4 bases and J by 6 bases, with 14 bases left in between. CDR1 is SGDLS, CDR2 YYNGEE, per germline.